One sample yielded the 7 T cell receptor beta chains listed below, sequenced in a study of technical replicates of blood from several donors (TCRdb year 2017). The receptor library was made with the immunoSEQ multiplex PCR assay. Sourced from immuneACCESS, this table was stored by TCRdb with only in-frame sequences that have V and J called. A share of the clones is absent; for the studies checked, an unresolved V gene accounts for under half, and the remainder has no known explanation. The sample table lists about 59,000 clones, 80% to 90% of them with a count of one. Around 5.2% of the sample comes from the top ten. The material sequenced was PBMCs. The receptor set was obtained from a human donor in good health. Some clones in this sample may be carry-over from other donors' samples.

The DNA for the CDR3 is TGTGCCAGCAGCTTGGCCGGGTCCTCGATGAACACTGAAGCTTTCTTT. This translates into CASSLAGSSMNTEAFF. This chain links TRBV5-5 with TRBJ1-1; D remains ambiguous. V lost 0 bases and J lost 0, with 12 bases in between. The CDR3 consists of 16 residues. The germline CDR1 and CDR2 sequences are SGHKS and YYEKEE (reference sequence).

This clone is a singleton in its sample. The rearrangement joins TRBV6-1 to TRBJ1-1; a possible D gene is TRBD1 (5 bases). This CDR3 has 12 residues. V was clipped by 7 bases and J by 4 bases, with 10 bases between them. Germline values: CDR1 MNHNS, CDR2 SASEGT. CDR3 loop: CASTMQGTEAFF. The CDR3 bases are TGTGCCAGCACTATGCAGGGCACTGAAGCTTTCTTT.

Here the CDR3 reads CATTPGGEQYF. CDR3 coding DNA: TGTGCCACAACCCCCGGGGGCGAGCAGTACTTC. The chain employs TRBV10-3 and TRBJ2-7; D might be TRBD2 (6 bases). This CDR3 is built from 11 residues. Deletions cut 10 bases from V and 6 bases from J, with 13 bases between. Germline CDR1 reads ENHRY; CDR2 reads SYGVKD.

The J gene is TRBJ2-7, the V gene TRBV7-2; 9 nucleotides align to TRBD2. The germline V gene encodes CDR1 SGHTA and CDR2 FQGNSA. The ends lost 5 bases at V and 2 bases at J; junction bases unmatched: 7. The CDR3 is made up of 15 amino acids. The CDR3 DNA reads TGTGCCAGCAGCGTTAGCGGGGGACAGACCTACGAGCAGTACTTC. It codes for CASSVSGGQTYEQYF. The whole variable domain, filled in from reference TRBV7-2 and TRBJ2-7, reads GAGVSQSPSNKVTEKGKDVELRCDPISGHTALYWYRQSLGQGLEFLIYFQGNSAPDKSGLPSDRFSAERTGGSVSTLTIQRTQQEDSAVYLCASSVSGGQTYEQYFGPGTRLTVT.

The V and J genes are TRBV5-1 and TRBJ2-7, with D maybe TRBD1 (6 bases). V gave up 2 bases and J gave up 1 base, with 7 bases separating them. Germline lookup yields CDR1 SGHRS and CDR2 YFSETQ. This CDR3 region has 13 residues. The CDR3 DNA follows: TGCGCCAGCAGCTTAACAGGGTCCTACGAGCAGTACTTC. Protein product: CASSLTGSYEQYF.

The CDR3 spells CASSGQGDRYGYTF. The DNA of the CDR3 is TGTGCCTCCTCAGGGCAGGGGGATCGGTATGGCTACACCTTC. The V and J genes are TRBV7-9 and TRBJ1-2; TRBD1 aligns across 7 bases. CDR1 SEHNR and CDR2 FQNEAQ come from the germline V gene (reference sequence). The CDR3 sequence is 14 residues long. J lost 5 bases, V lost 11 bases, and 14 bases had no gene match. The variable domain in full, with the rest retrieved from reference TRBV7-9 and TRBJ1-2, is DTGVSQNPRHKITKRGQNVTFRCDPISEHNRLYWYRQTLGQGPEFLTYFQNEAQLEKSRLLSDRFSAERPKGSFSTLEIQRTEQGDSAMYLCASSGQGDRYGYTFGSGTRLTVV.

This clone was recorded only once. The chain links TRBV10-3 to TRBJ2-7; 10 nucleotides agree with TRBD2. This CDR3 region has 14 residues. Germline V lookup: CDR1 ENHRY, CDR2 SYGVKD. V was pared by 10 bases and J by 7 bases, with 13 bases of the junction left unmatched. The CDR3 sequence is CATGVERGGGEQYF. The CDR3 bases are TGTGCCACCGGGGTTGAGCGGGGGGGTGGGGAGCAGTACTTC.